This T cell receptor beta chain was captured by sequencing in a study of blood T cell repertoires in COVID-19. This table comes from immunoSEQ multiplex PCR, and its TCRdb copy is limited to in-frame clones, with some not included. The sample carries fewer than 110,000 clones, less than 90% recorded once. CDR1 and CDR2 (germline): KGHSH, LQKENI. Trimming left V 3 bases short and J 2 bases short, with 13 bases between. This CDR3 has 15 residues. This clone appeared a single time. Material: peripheral blood. The clonotype comes from a human donor in a cohort sampled during active COVID-19. The gene calls are TRBV18 and TRBJ2-5; tentatively, D is TRBD1 (6 bases). The CDR3 is CASSPSGTLQETQYF. The CDR3 DNA sequence: TGTGCCAGCTCACCGTCCGGGACATTGCAAGAGACCCAGTACTTC.